Following are 12 T cell receptor beta chains from one sample sequenced in a study of neurological immune-mediated disorders. TCRdb redid the calling of the 5' RACE reads with MiXCR, one entry per CDR3 protein. The repertoire includes under 20,000 distinct CDR3 sequences, around a quarter of them detected once, and roughly a third sits in the top ten. Sequencing was performed on PBMCs. Receptors were obtained from a middle-aged man with HTLV-1-associated myelopathy (HAM/TSP).

The chain uses TRBV7-2 and TRBJ2-7; TRBD1 matches at 7 bases. CDR1 is SGHTA and CDR2 is FQGNSA in the germline V gene. The V gene end was trimmed by 5 bases and the J gene end by 6 bases; junction bases not matched to a gene: 10. The CDR3 totals 14 residues. This CDR3 is CASSPDRLLGEQYF. CDR3 DNA: TGTGCCAGCAGCCCGGACAGGCTCCTGGGCGAGCAGTACTTC.

This clonotype was picked up a small number of times. The chain links TRBV20-1 to TRBJ2-5; 9 nucleotides line up with TRBD1. With 3 bases clipped from V and 7 bases from J, the junction kept 6 bases outside the gene matches. The CDR3 is 13 amino acids. Per the germline V gene, CDR1 is DFQATT and CDR2 is SNEGSKA (reference sequence). The CDR3 bases are TGCAGTGCTAGGGACAGGGGAGGAGGGACCCAGTACTTC. It specifies CSARDRGGGTQYF.

This clonotype turned up a few times. The V and J genes are TRBV6-5 and TRBJ2-7; 7 bases agree with TRBD1. The germline CDR1 and CDR2 sequences are MNHEY and SVGAGI. V was clipped by 6 bases and J by 0 bases; unmatched bases: 8. There are 15 residues in the CDR3. The CDR3 DNA reads TGTGCCAGCAGACGTAATAGGGACAGCTCCTACGAGCAGTACTTC. Amino acids: CASRRNRDSSYEQYF.

In this sample, this clonotype turned up a few times. The chain recombines TRBV6-2 or TRBV6-3 with TRBJ1-5; D unresolved. The V gene's germline CDR1 is MNHEY and CDR2 SVGEGT. V was cut by 7 bases and J by 5 bases, with 9 bases left in between. The CDR3 length is 12 residues. The CDR3 DNA reads TGTGCCAGCACCACGAGCGATCAGCCCCAGCATTTT. Translating it yields CASTTSDQPQHF.

There are many counts of this clonotype. The chain carries TRBV5-6 and TRBJ2-5; D tentatively reads TRBD1 or TRBD2 (6 bases each). The CDR3 length is 15 residues. Trimming removed 4 bases at V and 0 bases at J, with 13 bases between. In germline, CDR1 is SGHDT, CDR2 YYEEEE. The DNA for the CDR3 is TGTGCCAGCAGCCCGAGGGGGGAGTACCAAGAGACCCAGTACTTC. Residues: CASSPRGEYQETQYF.

This rearrangement joins TRBV5-4 to TRBJ2-1; no clear D. The V end was cut by 3 bases, the J end by 0 bases, with 16 bases between. Germline V CDR1 and CDR2: SGHNT, YYREEE (reference sequence). The CDR3 loop spans 17 amino acids. The CDR3 is CASSSDGTTYSYNEQFF. CDR3 nucleotide sequence: TGTGCCAGCAGCTCGGACGGAACTACCTACTCCTACAATGAGCAGTTCTTC.

In its sample, this clonotype was seen a few times. The chain couples TRBV7-6 to TRBJ1-3; unclear D gene. Germline V gives CDR1 SGHVS, CDR2 FNYEAQ. The CDR3 totals 14 residues. V dropped 3 bases and J dropped 0 bases, with 6 bases sitting between them. The CDR3 DNA reads as TGTGCCAGCAGCTTCGAGAGCTCTGGAAACACCATATATTTT. As protein: CASSFESSGNTIYF.

This clonotype was seen repeatedly, ten times or more. The chain combines TRBV20-1 with TRBJ2-3; 10 bases map to TRBD2. The CDR3 totals 14 residues. J was trimmed by 6 bases and V by 0 bases; bases with no gene match: 3. Germline V lookup: CDR1 DFQATT, CDR2 SNEGSKA (reference sequence). The CDR3 sequence is CSARELTSGDTQYF. CDR3 DNA sequence: TGCAGTGCTAGAGAGTTGACTAGCGGGGATACGCAGTATTTT.

This chain uses TRBV5-6 with TRBJ2-7; D possibly matches TRBD1 or TRBD2 (5 bases each). CDR1 SGHDT and CDR2 YYEEEE come from the germline V gene. Trimming removed 10 bases at V and 2 bases at J, with 16 bases between. The CDR3 consists of 13 residues. The CDR3 region is CAGSEGHTYEQYF. Written as DNA, the CDR3 is TGTGCCGGTAGCGAAGGACATACCTACGAGCAGTACTTC.

The chain couples TRBV7-9 to TRBJ2-1; 7 bases are shared with TRBD2. The CDR3 totals 15 residues. The V gene end was trimmed by 5 bases and the J gene end by 5 bases; junction bases not matched to a gene: 9. Germline-derived CDR1 and CDR2 are SEHNR and FQNEAQ (reference sequence). CDR3: CASSMTPGGDNEQFF. As DNA, the CDR3 is TGTGCCAGCAGCATGACTCCGGGAGGCGACAATGAGCAGTTCTTC.

This clonotype occurred a few times. The rearrangement joins TRBV20-1 to TRBJ2-7; 11 nucleotides agree with TRBD2. Germline CDR1 is DFQATT and CDR2 is SNEGSKA (reference sequence). This CDR3 has 15 residues. The V gene end was trimmed by 5 bases and the J gene end by 4 bases; junction bases not matched to a gene: 10. Written as DNA, the CDR3 is TGCAGTGCTTCGTCATTTGGGACTAGCGGTTACGAGCAGTACTTC. It specifies CSASSFGTSGYEQYF.

This rearrangement joins TRBV6-2 or TRBV6-3 to TRBJ1-1; D not resolved. Trimming cost V 6 bases and J 1 base, with 15 bases left between them. The CDR3 consists of 15 residues. Germline lookup yields CDR1 MNHEY and CDR2 SVGEGT. As DNA, the CDR3 is TGTGCCAGCAGCCGAATATTCCAGTCGAACACTGAAGCTTTCTTT. Its translation is CASSRIFQSNTEAFF.